Below, 31 T cell receptor beta chains from the same sample are listed, as sequenced in a study of identical twins. In TCRdb, the 5' RACE reads were re-called with MiXCR into one record per CDR3 protein. The sample lists over 500,000 distinct CDR3 sequences, 20% to 25% occurring once. Separately, the same data were catalogued under a study of T cells expressing NK-cell markers.

The sequencing sample was made of CD4+ T cells sorted from blood. These receptors all come from a woman aged 18-29 years in good health.

This clonotype was picked up a small number of times. The V and J genes are TRBV7-6 and TRBJ2-7, with D tentatively TRBD2 (7 bases). The V end was cut by 4 bases, the J end by 4 bases, with 17 bases between. In germline, CDR1 is SGHVS, CDR2 FNYEAQ. This CDR3 region has 15 residues. This CDR3 is CASSSWGGTPYEQYF. DNA for the CDR3: TGTGCCAGCAGCTCCTGGGGGGGGACACCGTACGAGCAGTACTTC.

The V and J genes are TRBV20-1 and TRBJ2-4; 8 positions match TRBD2. Per germline, CDR1 DFQATT and CDR2 SNEGSKA (reference sequence). There are 17 residues in the CDR3. With 2 bases clipped from V and 2 bases from J, the junction kept 11 bases outside the gene matches. The DNA for the CDR3 is TGCAGTGCTAGAACTAGCGGAGTAAGGGGAACCAAAAACATTCAGTACTTC. Residues: CSARTSGVRGTKNIQYF.

This clonotype was observed many times. The J gene is TRBJ2-1, the V gene TRBV12-3 or TRBV12-4, with TRBD2 identical over 11 bases. With V trimmed by 5 bases and J by 7 bases, 10 bases remained unmatched. The CDR3 runs to 16 residues. CDR3 in DNA: TGTGCCAGCAGTATGATAGCGGGGGGGTTGTATAATGAGCAGTTCTTC. Encoded protein: CASSMIAGGLYNEQFF.

This clonotype was seen at least ten times. CDR3 sequence: CSATSGWTYNEQFF. For the CDR3, the DNA is TGCAGTGCTACATCCGGGTGGACCTACAATGAGCAGTTCTTC. The V and J genes are TRBV20-1 and TRBJ2-1; D is uncertain. The germline V gene has CDR1 DFQATT and CDR2 SNEGSKA (reference sequence). The CDR3 consists of 14 residues. V lost 4 bases and J lost 2, with 12 bases in between.

V usage is TRBV7-7 and J usage is TRBJ2-6, with 10 nucleotides matching TRBD1. The trim removed 10 bases at V and 0 bases at J, leaving 3 bases unmatched. Germline V lookup: CDR1 SSHAT, CDR2 FNYEAQ (reference sequence). There are 15 residues in the CDR3. The CDR3 DNA sequence: TGTGCCACCCGGGACAGGGGCTCTGGGGCCAACGTCCTGACTTTC. Its protein product is CATRDRGSGANVLTF.

This clonotype came up a few times. The CDR3 is CASSGRTDTQYF. CDR3 sequence (DNA): TGTGCCAGCAGCGGACGCACAGATACGCAGTATTTT. J is TRBJ2-3 and V is TRBV9; D gene ambiguous. CDR3 length: 12 residues. V was cut by 3 bases and J by 1 base, with 3 bases left in between. Germline V gene sequence: CDR1 SGDLS, CDR2 YYNGEE.

The V call is TRBV7-8, the J call TRBJ1-1, with a weak D call TRBD1 (6 bases). The CDR3 runs 16 residues. Germline assignment: CDR1 SGHVS and CDR2 FQNEAQ. The V end lost 5 bases, the J end lost 1 base, and 17 bases lay between the germline ends. Here the CDR3 reads CASSVSGGWENTEAFF. For the CDR3, the DNA is TGTGCCAGCAGCGTTAGCGGGGGCTGGGAGAACACTGAAGCTTTCTTT. Full variable domain (outside the CDR3, taken from reference TRBV7-8 and TRBJ1-1): GAGVSQSPRYKVAKRGQDVALRCDPISGHVSLFWYQQALGQGPEFLTYFQNEAQLDKSGLPSDRFFAERPEGSVSTLKIQRTQQEDSAVYLCASSVSGGWENTEAFFGQGTRLTVV.

The sample holds a few counts of this clonotype. The CDR3: CSARSGHANTEAFF. The DNA for the CDR3 is TGCAGTGCTAGATCTGGGCACGCGAACACTGAAGCTTTCTTT. The chain links TRBV20-1 to TRBJ1-1, with no clear D. The V gene lost 2 bases and the J gene lost 1 base, with 11 bases spanning the gap. This CDR3 has 14 residues. Germline V gives CDR1 DFQATT, CDR2 SNEGSKA (reference sequence).

J is TRBJ2-1 and V is TRBV6-5, with D hard to call. The CDR3 spans 12 residues. The germline V gene encodes CDR1 MNHEY and CDR2 SVGAGI. The ends were cut back, 2 bases at V and 13 bases at J, with 12 bases in the middle. The chain's CDR3 is CASSYARTHQFF. DNA of the CDR3: TGTGCCAGCAGTTACGCTAGAACCCATCAGTTCTTC.

The chain joins TRBV29-1 to TRBJ1-1; tentatively, D is TRBD1 (6 bases). The germline V gene has CDR1 SQVTM and CDR2 ANQGSEA. CDR3 size: 14 residues. Trimming shortened V by 7 bases and J by 3 bases, and 18 bases separated the two germline ends. CDR3 protein: CSALTGRGYTEAFF. CDR3 nucleotide sequence: TGCAGCGCTTTGACAGGTCGTGGGTACACTGAAGCTTTCTTT.

Of note for this clonotype: It may be a read error: a sequence one base away is much more abundant. The chain joins TRBV15 to TRBJ2-2; the D is unclear. The ends were cut back, 0 bases at V and 8 bases at J, with 1 base in the middle. CDR1 and CDR2 (germline): LNHNV, YYDKDF (reference sequence). The CDR3 is made up of 11 amino acids. The CDR3 DNA reads as TGTGCCACCAGCAGAGAAGGGGAGCTGTTTTTT. It specifies CATSREGELFF.

This clonotype has just a few counts. This rearrangement joins TRBV4-3 to TRBJ2-1, with 7 bases that match TRBD2. The length of the CDR3 is 17 residues. Trimming removed 2 bases from V and 0 bases from J; junction bases left unmatched: 7. In germline, CDR1 is LGHNA, CDR2 YSLEER. CDR3 sequence: CASSQRGAGSSYNEQFF. The CDR3, as DNA: TGCGCCAGCAGCCAAAGGGGAGCGGGAAGCTCCTACAATGAGCAGTTCTTC.

The chain uses TRBV5-6 and TRBJ1-1; 9 nucleotides line up with TRBD1. Germline V lookup: CDR1 SGHDT, CDR2 YYEEEE. This CDR3 is 15 amino acids long. The V gene end was trimmed by 4 bases and the J gene end by 0 bases; junction bases not matched to a gene: 4. The CDR3 nucleotides are TGTGCCAGCAGCAGGGGACAGGGATTGAACACTGAAGCTTTCTTT. This codes for CASSRGQGLNTEAFF.

This clonotype has a count of ten or more. J is TRBJ2-2 and V is TRBV3-1; D is undetermined. Germline values: CDR1 LGHDT, CDR2 YNNKEL (reference sequence). V was trimmed by 1 base and J by 8 bases, leaving 5 bases between them. The CDR3 runs 12 residues. In nucleotides, the CDR3 is TGTGCCAGCAGCCAAGGTGGAGGGGAGCTGTTTTTT. Amino acid sequence: CASSQGGGELFF.

A few counts support this clonotype. The chain employs TRBV10-3 and TRBJ1-5; the D is unclear. The V end lost 9 bases, the J end lost 7 bases, and 4 bases lay between the germline ends. Germline V CDR1 and CDR2: ENHRY, SYGVKD. This CDR3 has 9 residues. Written as DNA, the CDR3 is TGTGCCATAGGGCAGCCCCAGCATTTT. This codes for CAIGQPQHF.

This clonotype has only a few counts. The rearrangement joins TRBV30 to TRBJ2-5; 9 bases are shared with TRBD2. CDR1 is GTSNPN, CDR2 SVGIG, per germline (reference sequence). This CDR3 has 17 residues. The junction had 10 bases not matched to a gene; V was cut back by 0 bases and J by 2 bases. The chain's CDR3 is CAWSVRGLAGKQETQYF. As DNA, the CDR3 is TGTGCCTGGAGTGTAAGGGGGCTAGCGGGAAAGCAAGAGACCCAGTACTTC.

This clonotype appeared a few times. The genes are TRBV9 and TRBJ2-1, with a weak D call TRBD2 (5 bases). Per germline, CDR1 SGDLS and CDR2 YYNGEE. CDR3 length: 14 residues. V lost 2 bases and J lost 8, with 14 bases in between. CDR3 loop: CASSVSPGEHEQFF. Written as DNA, the CDR3 is TGTGCCAGCAGCGTGAGTCCCGGGGAGCATGAGCAGTTCTTC.

The chain carries TRBV27 and TRBJ2-3; the D gene is possibly TRBD2 (6 bases). Germline lookup yields CDR1 MNHEY and CDR2 SMNVEV (reference sequence). CDR3 length: 15 residues. V dropped 5 bases and J dropped 0 bases, with 12 bases sitting between them. This chain's CDR3 is CASSRIGTSTDTQYF. In nucleotides, the CDR3 is TGTGCCAGCAGTCGAATCGGGACTAGCACAGATACGCAGTATTTT.

The chain joins TRBV12-3 or TRBV12-4 to TRBJ2-1; no clear D gene. Deletions cut 3 bases from V and 2 bases from J, with 8 bases between. This CDR3 has 14 amino acids. CDR3 protein: CASSFRSAYNEQFF. In nucleotides, the CDR3 is TGTGCCAGCAGTTTCAGGTCGGCCTACAATGAGCAGTTCTTC.

The chain uses TRBV10-3 and TRBJ2-1; 10 bases line up with TRBD1. The CDR3 covers 15 residues. Germline V gene lookup returns CDR1 ENHRY and CDR2 SYGVKD. The V segment lost 5 bases and the J segment 8 bases; nucleotides outside the gene matches: 9. This CDR3 is CAISTAGTGVHEQFF. DNA for the CDR3: TGTGCCATCAGTACAGCCGGGACAGGGGTCCATGAGCAGTTCTTC.

The chain links TRBV7-8 to TRBJ2-2, with 11 bases aligning to TRBD2. This CDR3 comprises 17 residues. V shed 5 bases, J shed 2 bases, and the junction held 7 bases outside the gene matches. CDR1 is SGHVS and CDR2 is FQNEAQ in the germline V gene. The CDR3 region has the DNA TGTGCCAGCAGCCCTAGTAGCGGGAGGGCCAACACCGGGGAGCTGTTTTTT. It translates to CASSPSSGRANTGELFF.

This clonotype has more than one count but fewer than ten. This chain joins TRBV18 and TRBJ1-5, with a weak D call TRBD1 (5 bases). From germline, CDR1 is KGHSH and CDR2 LQKENI. CDR3 length: 15 residues. V was clipped by 3 bases and J by 0 bases, with 9 bases between them. The CDR3 DNA reads as TGTGCCAGCTCACCCCTGGGGGGTAGCAATCAGCCCCAGCATTTT. Protein product: CASSPLGGSNQPQHF. The entire variable domain, with the rest obtained from reference TRBV18 and TRBJ1-5, is as follows: NAGVMQNPRHLVRRRGQEARLRCSPMKGHSHVYWYRQLPEEGLKFMVYLQKENIIDESGMPKERFSAEFPKEGPSILRIQQVVRGDSAAYFCASSPLGGSNQPQHFGDGTRLSIL.

V gene TRBV11-2 combines with J gene TRBJ2-3; tentatively, D is TRBD1 (7 bases). CDR3 length equals 15 residues. V lost 5 bases, J lost 4 bases, and 16 bases lay in between. Germline-derived CDR1 and CDR2 are SGHAT and FQNNGV. The CDR3, as DNA: TGTGCCAGCAGCCCCCGGAGGGGGCGGGCAGATACGCAGTATTTT. This sequence encodes CASSPRRGRADTQYF.

The sample holds a few counts of this clonotype. The chain combines TRBV5-5 with TRBJ1-3; TRBD1 might be the D (5 bases). Trimming left V 2 bases short and J 0 bases short, with 9 bases between. Germline lookup yields CDR1 SGHKS and CDR2 YYEKEE (reference sequence). CDR3 size: 15 residues. The CDR3 DNA is TGTGCCAGCAGCTTCCGGGGGACCTCTGGAAACACCATATATTTT. Protein: CASSFRGTSGNTIYF.

This clonotype has ten or more counts. The chain employs TRBV5-6 and TRBJ2-3; D is uncertain. V was cut by 0 bases and J by 2 bases, with 10 bases left in between. The CDR3 consists of 15 residues. Germline V gene lookup returns CDR1 SGHDT and CDR2 YYEEEE. The chain's CDR3 is CASSLGAYHTDTQYF. For the CDR3, the DNA is TGTGCCAGCAGCTTGGGGGCCTACCACACAGATACGCAGTATTTT.

The chain has TRBV10-3 and TRBJ2-1, with a tentative D call TRBD2 (5 bases). V was pared by 0 bases and J by 9 bases, with 12 bases between. The germline CDR1 and CDR2 sequences are ENHRY and SYGVKD. CDR3 length equals 14 residues. The CDR3 nucleotides read TGTGCCATCAGTGAGTCTATGGGGAGCGGTGAGCAGTTCTTC. It is translated as CAISESMGSGEQFF.

The chain uses TRBV2 and TRBJ1-1; D is unclear. V lost 6 bases and J lost 2, with 10 bases in between. Germline CDR1 is SNHLY and CDR2 is FYNNEI. This CDR3 contains 13 residues. The CDR3: CASSDLVNTEAFF. The CDR3 coding sequence is TGTGCCAGCAGCGACCTGGTTAACACTGAAGCTTTCTTT.

J is TRBJ2-1 and V is TRBV12-3 or TRBV12-4, with TRBD2 identical over 15 bases. The CDR3 has 16 amino acids. The V and J ends lost 5 bases and 10 bases, in that order; junction bases with no gene match: 9. The chain's CDR3 is CASSPRTSGGAGEQFF. CDR3 bases: TGTGCCAGCAGTCCCCGGACTAGCGGGGGGGCCGGAGAGCAGTTCTTC.

CDR3 nucleotides: TGTGCCAGCAGCGTATATATCGGGGGGCCGGTTGAGCAGTTCTTC. Protein product: CASSVYIGGPVEQFF. The gene calls are TRBV9 and TRBJ2-1; D is perhaps TRBD2 (7 bases). Germline V gives CDR1 SGDLS, CDR2 YYNGEE. The CDR3 runs to 15 residues. V lost 1 base, J lost 9 bases, and 17 bases lay in between.

This clonotype has only a few counts. The DNA for the CDR3 is TGCAGTGGCGGGACTCACTCCTACGAGCAGTACTTC. Protein: CSGGTHSYEQYF. This chain joins TRBV20-1 and TRBJ2-7; D perhaps matches TRBD2 (6 bases). Per germline, CDR1 DFQATT and CDR2 SNEGSKA (reference sequence). The CDR3 has 12 amino acids. Trimming left V 7 bases short and J 0 bases short, with 10 bases between.

The chain links TRBV4-1 to TRBJ2-3; 14 bases fit TRBD2. The germline gives CDR1 MGHRA, CDR2 YSYEKL. The J segment lost 5 bases and the V segment lost 1 base, leaving 11 bases of the junction unmatched. The CDR3 is 19 amino acids. The CDR3 DNA follows: TGCGCCAGCAGCCAAGGGGTGGGGCGACTAGCGGGAGGGCAAGATACGCAGTATTTT. Amino acids: CASSQGVGRLAGGQDTQYF.